A single sample is the source of the 13 T cell receptor beta chains below, sequenced in a study of cytomegalovirus exposure and HLA in healthy donors. Use of 60 Vbeta and 13 Jbeta primers characterized the PCR. Libraries were prepared by immunoSEQ multiplex PCR; TCRdb keeps only in-frame clonotypes and omits some of them. The repertoire consists of around 130,000 clones, with about 80% occurring once and the leading ten covering over 3%. Sequenced sample: PBMCs. These receptors were taken from a woman aged 40 to 50 in good health and CMV-seronegative.

J is TRBJ1-2 and V is TRBV6-1; D is unresolved. CDR1 and CDR2 from the germline V gene are MNHNS and SASEGT. This CDR3 region has 14 residues. V was cut by 0 bases and J by 1 base, with 6 bases left in between. CDR3 sequence reads: CASSEATGNYGYTF. The CDR3 bases are TGTGCCAGCAGTGAAGCAACGGGTAACTATGGCTACACCTTC.

Only a few counts were recorded for this clone. The chain has TRBV7-9 and TRBJ2-7, with 10 positions matching TRBD2. Germline loops: CDR1 SEHNR, CDR2 FQNEAQ (reference sequence). This CDR3 is 15 amino acids long. J was trimmed by 3 bases and V by 5 bases; bases with no gene match: 7. CDR3 in amino acids: CASSTRTSGYYEQYF. In DNA form, the CDR3 reads TGTGCCAGCAGCACCCGGACTAGCGGATACTACGAGCAGTACTTC.

In its sample, this clone was seen a few times. The chain is built from TRBV4-3 and TRBJ1-1, with D unresolved. V was trimmed by 0 bases and J by 3 bases, leaving 5 bases between them. In germline, CDR1 is LGHNA, CDR2 YSLEER. CDR3 size: 13 residues. The CDR3: CASSQDRDTEAFF. Written as DNA, the CDR3 is TGCGCCAGCAGCCAAGATCGGGACACTGAAGCTTTCTTT.

The V and J genes are TRBV20-1 and TRBJ2-5; maybe TRBD2 (6 bases). The CDR3 consists of 11 residues. Germline loops: CDR1 DFQATT, CDR2 SNEGSKA (reference sequence). V lost 6 bases, J lost 4 bases, and 9 bases lay in between. The CDR3 spells CSAAGGETQYF. The CDR3 nucleotides are TGCAGTGCCGCCGGGGGAGAGACCCAGTACTTC.

CDR3 sequence reads: CASSRESGANVLTF. The CDR3, as DNA: TGTGCCAGCAGCCGGGAGTCTGGGGCCAACGTCCTGACTTTC. This chain connects TRBV7-9 to TRBJ2-6; perhaps TRBD2 as D (6 bases). The CDR3 spans 14 residues. The V end lost 5 bases, the J end lost 1 base, and 6 bases lay between the germline ends. CDR1 is SEHNR and CDR2 is FQNEAQ in the germline V gene (reference sequence).

This sequence joins TRBV5-1 and TRBJ2-2, with a possible D match to TRBD1 (6 bases). V lost 0 bases to trimming and J lost 6 bases, with 12 bases between them. The CDR3 sequence is 15 residues long. In germline, CDR1 is SGHRS, CDR2 YFSETQ. The chain's CDR3 is CASSLAGAGAGELFF. In nucleotides, the CDR3 is TGCGCCAGCAGCTTGGCCGGCGCAGGGGCCGGGGAGCTGTTTTTT.

J is TRBJ2-1 and V is TRBV28; no clear D gene. Per germline, CDR1 MDHEN and CDR2 SYDVKM. There are 11 residues in the CDR3. Between the trimmed V and J ends, which lost 4 bases and 4 bases, there was a span of 2 bases. The CDR3 nucleotides are TGTGCCAGCAGTTCATACAATGAGCAGTTCTTC. Amino acids: CASSSYNEQFF. The whole variable domain, filled in from reference TRBV28 and TRBJ2-1, reads DVKVTQSSRYLVKRTGEKVFLECVQDMDHENMFWYRQDPGLGLRLIYFSYDVKMKEKGDIPEGYSVSREKKERFSLILESASTNQTSMYLCASSSYNEQFFGPGTRLTVL.

The J gene is TRBJ1-1, the V gene TRBV6-5, with TRBD1 matching over 7 bases. The length of the CDR3 is 15 residues. The V segment lost 2 bases and the J segment 7 bases; nucleotides outside the gene matches: 10. Germline assignment: CDR1 MNHEY and CDR2 SVGAGI. CDR3 residues: CASSYGSGGYDEAFF. The CDR3, as DNA: TGTGCCAGCAGTTACGGGTCAGGGGGATATGATGAAGCTTTCTTT.

The chain is built from TRBV5-1 and TRBJ1-6, with TRBD1 as a possible D gene (6 bases). The CDR3 runs to 13 residues. Trimming took off 10 bases at V and 6 bases at J, with 14 bases between the two ends. The germline V gene has CDR1 SGHRS and CDR2 YFSETQ. CDR3 bases: TGCGCCTCAGGGGCAGGAGGTAATTCACCCCTCCACTTT. Translation: CASGAGGNSPLHF.

The chain carries TRBV12-5 and TRBJ2-3; 8 bases map to TRBD1. Germline V gene lookup returns CDR1 LGHNT and CDR2 FRNRAP. The CDR3 covers 13 residues. J lost 11 bases, V lost 1 base, and 5 bases had no gene match. The DNA of the CDR3 is TGTGCTAGTGGTTTGGACGGAGGGACAGGGCAGTATTTT. Translated: CASGLDGGTGQYF.

The gene calls are TRBV4-3 and TRBJ1-3; no reliable D call. The CDR3 consists of 15 residues. Germline CDR1 LGHNA, CDR2 YSLEER. Trimming shortened V by 4 bases and J by 4 bases, and 14 bases separated the two germline ends. The CDR3 nucleotides are TGCGCCAGCAGCCTCGAGAGTAACTCCGGAAACACCATATATTTT. Encoded protein: CASSLESNSGNTIYF.

The chain joins TRBV7-2 to TRBJ2-2; a possible D gene is TRBD1 (5 bases). Germline V CDR1 and CDR2: SGHTA, FQGNSA. CDR3 length equals 12 residues. V shed 8 bases and J shed 8 bases, with 12 bases lying between them. CDR3 residues: CASGQLIGELFF. The CDR3 region has the DNA TGTGCCAGCGGACAACTTATAGGGGAGCTGTTTTTT.

The chain joins TRBV5-1 to TRBJ1-1, with D uncertain. With 3 bases removed from V and 1 base from J, the gap between germline ends came to 7 bases. Germline V gene sequence: CDR1 SGHRS, CDR2 YFSETQ. CDR3 size: 13 residues. CDR3 loop: CASSYDTNTEAFF. The CDR3 region has the DNA TGCGCCAGCAGCTACGACACGAACACTGAAGCTTTCTTT.